The rows below give T cell receptor beta chains drawn from one sample of a study of OX40 agonist ivuxolimab in advanced cancers. Libraries were prepared by immunoSEQ multiplex PCR; TCRdb keeps only in-frame clonotypes and omits some of them. The profile shows 40,000 to 45,000 clones, over 70% of them singletons. The specimen was CD4+ or CD8+ T cells sorted from blood, collected in a trial of the OX40 agonist ivuxolimab. Receptors originate from an adult with an advanced solid tumor such as melanoma, head and neck, liver or kidney cancer. Both conserved end residues are part of each CDR3. Each record gives: J gene, V gene, clone size, D gene, CDR3 protein, CDR3 DNA. A D gene is named only where the DNA matches it firmly. Size is stated for part of the rows, as once, few or many counts, or as a class when the clone is expanded.

TRBJ2-3 | TRBV7-3 | . | . | CASSFGTPDTQYF | TGTGCCAGCAGCTTCGGGACTCCCGATACGCAGTATTTT
TRBJ1-2 | TRBV5-4 | . | . | CASSLVQEPYGYTF | TGTGCCAGCAGCTTGGTACAGGAGCCCTATGGCTACACCTTC
TRBJ2-7 | TRBV27 | . | . | CASSRRGSSTYEQYF | TGTGCCAGCAGTCGTCGCGGGTCCTCAACCTACGAGCAGTACTTC
TRBJ1-2 | TRBV20-1 | few | . | CSASHYGYTF | TGCAGTGCCTCCCACTATGGCTACACCTTC
TRBJ2-1 | TRBV19 | . | . | CASSIASRSAYNEQFF | TGTGCCAGTAGTATCGCCTCCCGGTCGGCCTACAATGAGCAGTTCTTC
TRBJ2-6 | TRBV28 | . | . | CASSPRTDSGANVLTF | TGTGCCAGCAGTCCGAGGACAGACTCTGGGGCCAACGTCCTGACTTTC
TRBJ2-1 | TRBV2 | . | TRBD2 | CASRVAGGPNNEQFF | TGTGCCAGCAGGGTAGCGGGAGGGCCGAACAATGAGCAGTTCTTC
TRBJ2-7 | TRBV18 | . | . | CASSPFQAEAYEQYF | TGTGCCAGCTCACCCTTCCAAGCGGAGGCCTACGAGCAGTACTTC
TRBJ2-5 | TRBV29-1 | . | TRBD1 | CSVTTPQGAGETQYF | TGCAGCGTGACGACCCCCCAGGGGGCGGGGGAGACCCAGTACTTC
TRBJ1-5 | TRBV28 | few | . | CASSPDLPRQPQHF | TGTGCCAGCAGTCCGGACCTTCCACGGCAGCCCCAGCATTTT
TRBJ1-1 | TRBV6-1 | . | . | CASSDDRVMNTEAFF | TGTGCCAGCAGTGATGACAGAGTCATGAACACTGAAGCTTTCTTT
TRBJ2-2 | TRBV9 | few | TRBD2 | CASSVVAGLAGGELFF | TGTGCCAGCAGCGTAGTAGCTGGACTAGCCGGCGGGGAGCTGTTTTTT
TRBJ1-2 | TRBV7-9 | . | . | CASSLAGTDGYTF | TGTGCCAGCAGCTTAGCCGGGACTGATGGCTACACCTTC
TRBJ2-7 | TRBV5-1 | few | . | CASSLERASYEQYF | TGCGCCAGCAGCTTGGAGCGGGCCTCCTACGAGCAGTACTTC
TRBJ2-7 | TRBV11-2 | . | . | CASSLQSGDSYEQYF | TGTGCCAGCAGCCTGCAATCGGGAGACTCCTACGAGCAGTACTTC
TRBJ2-7 | TRBV7-2 | . | TRBD2 | CASSQGTSGFHSYEQYF | TGTGCCAGCAGCCAAGGGACTAGCGGCTTTCACTCCTACGAGCAGTACTTC